This T cell receptor (beta chain) is drawn from a study of radiotherapy plus CTLA-4 blockade in lung cancer (dated by TCRdb to the late 2010s). Regarding the research as a whole: Among the enrolled patients, about 19% had an objective response, and roughly 30% reached disease control. Paper-wide results and their limitations: The strongest predictors of response, as reported, were early dynamic changes in blood T cell clones along with a rise in serum interferon-beta after radiation. After treatment with radiotherapy and ipilimumab, TCR clones that originated in tumors expanded in peripheral blood.

Of note for this clone: There is no known antigen for this receptor. A junction end diverges from the germline sequence, so it may reflect a read error.

The study evaluated CTLA-4 blockade (ipilimumab) given together with focal radiation therapy in patients who had chemo-refractory metastatic non-small-cell lung cancer. Measured from the cysteine to the phenylalanine, the CDR3 is 10 residues long. This entry keeps only the CDR3 DNA: 30 bases, framed from base 1. CDR1 and CDR2 are read off the germline V gene (reference sequence) as DFQATT and SNEGSKA. The library came from the immunoSEQ multiplex PCR assay. What TCRdb holds here is the immuneACCESS table cut down to in-frame rearrangements. Part of the clones is not present; checked against another copy, under half of the missing clones reflect an unresolved V gene, and the others are unexplained. This sample gives 40,000 or so clones in total; roughly 85% of them show up just once. Together, the top ten hold about 22% of the sample.

The sequence links TRBV20-1 to TRBJ2-5; a tentative D match to TRBD2 spans 6 bases. The clonotype comes from a human donor with non-small cell lung cancer whose response to radiotherapy plus ipilimumab could not be evaluated. Material: peripheral blood, obtained from a patient treated with radiotherapy plus ipilimumab. DNA sequence: TGCAGTGCTGGGGGGACGGTTCCGGACTTC. Its translation is CSAGGTVPDF.